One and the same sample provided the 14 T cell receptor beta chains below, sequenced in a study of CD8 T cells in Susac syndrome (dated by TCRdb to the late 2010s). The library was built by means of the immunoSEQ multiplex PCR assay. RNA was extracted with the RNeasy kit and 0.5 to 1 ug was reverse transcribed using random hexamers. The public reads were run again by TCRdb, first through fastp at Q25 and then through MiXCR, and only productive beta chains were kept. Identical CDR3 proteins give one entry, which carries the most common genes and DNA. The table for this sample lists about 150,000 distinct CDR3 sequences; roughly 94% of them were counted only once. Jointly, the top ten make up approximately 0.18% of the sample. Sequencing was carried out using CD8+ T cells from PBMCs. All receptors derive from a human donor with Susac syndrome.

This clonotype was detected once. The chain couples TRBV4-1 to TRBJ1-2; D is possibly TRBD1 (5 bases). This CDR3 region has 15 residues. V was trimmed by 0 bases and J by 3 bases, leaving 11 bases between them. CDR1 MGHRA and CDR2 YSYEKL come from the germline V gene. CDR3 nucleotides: TGCGCCAGCAGCCAAGACGCTCGGACACACTATGGCTACACCTTC. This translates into CASSQDARTHYGYTF.

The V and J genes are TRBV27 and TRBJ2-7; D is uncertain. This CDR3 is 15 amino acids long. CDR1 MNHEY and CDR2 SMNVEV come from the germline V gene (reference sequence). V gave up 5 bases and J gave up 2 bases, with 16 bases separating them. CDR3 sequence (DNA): TGTGCCAGCAGTATGCGATCGGCGCTAGCCTACGAGCAGTACTTC. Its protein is CASSMRSALAYEQYF.

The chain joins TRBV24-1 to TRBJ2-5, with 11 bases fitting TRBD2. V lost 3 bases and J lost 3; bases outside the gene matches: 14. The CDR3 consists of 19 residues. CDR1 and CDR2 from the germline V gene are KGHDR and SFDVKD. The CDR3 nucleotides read TGTGCCACCAGTGATCCGACCCCTAGCGGGAGGCTAGGGGAAGAGACCCAGTACTTC. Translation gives CATSDPTPSGRLGEETQYF.

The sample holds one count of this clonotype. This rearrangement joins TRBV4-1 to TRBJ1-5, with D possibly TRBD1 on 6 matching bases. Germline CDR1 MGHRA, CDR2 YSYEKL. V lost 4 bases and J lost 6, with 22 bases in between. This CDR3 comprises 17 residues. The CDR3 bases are TGCGCCAGCAGCCCCGCCCCGGAGGGGGGCGAGGCTCAGCCCCAGCATTTT. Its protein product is CASSPAPEGGEAQPQHF.

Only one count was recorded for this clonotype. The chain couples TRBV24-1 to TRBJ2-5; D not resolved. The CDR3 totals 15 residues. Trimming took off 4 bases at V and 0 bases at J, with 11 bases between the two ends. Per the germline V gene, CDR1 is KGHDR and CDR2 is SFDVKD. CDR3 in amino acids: CATSEPTVNQETQYF. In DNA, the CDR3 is TGTGCCACCAGTGAGCCCACAGTCAACCAAGAGACCCAGTACTTC.

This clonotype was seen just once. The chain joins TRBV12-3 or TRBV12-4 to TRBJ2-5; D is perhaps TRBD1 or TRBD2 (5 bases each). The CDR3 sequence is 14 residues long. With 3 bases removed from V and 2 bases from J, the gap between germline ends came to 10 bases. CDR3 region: CASSFRDGQETQYF. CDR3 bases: TGTGCCAGCAGTTTTAGGGACGGACAAGAGACCCAGTACTTC.

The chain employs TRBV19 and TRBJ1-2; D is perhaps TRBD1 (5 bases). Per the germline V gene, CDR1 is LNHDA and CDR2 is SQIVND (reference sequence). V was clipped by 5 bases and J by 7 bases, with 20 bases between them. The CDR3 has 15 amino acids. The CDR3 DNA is TGTGCCAGTAGTGATTGGGACGGTGCTAACGGTGGCTACACCTTC. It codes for CASSDWDGANGGYTF.

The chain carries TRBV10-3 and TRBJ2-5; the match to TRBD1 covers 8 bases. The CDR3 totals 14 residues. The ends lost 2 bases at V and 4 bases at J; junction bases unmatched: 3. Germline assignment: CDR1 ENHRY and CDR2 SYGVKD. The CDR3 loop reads CAISEPGQGETQYF. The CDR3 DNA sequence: TGTGCCATCAGTGAGCCCGGACAGGGAGAGACCCAGTACTTC.

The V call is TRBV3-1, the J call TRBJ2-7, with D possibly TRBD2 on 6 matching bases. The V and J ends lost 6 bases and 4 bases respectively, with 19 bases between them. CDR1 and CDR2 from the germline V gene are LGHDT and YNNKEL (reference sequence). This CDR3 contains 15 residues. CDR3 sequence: CASSRRDSSYYEQYF. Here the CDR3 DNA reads TGTGCCAGCAGTCGACGGGACTCCAGTTATTACGAGCAGTACTTC.

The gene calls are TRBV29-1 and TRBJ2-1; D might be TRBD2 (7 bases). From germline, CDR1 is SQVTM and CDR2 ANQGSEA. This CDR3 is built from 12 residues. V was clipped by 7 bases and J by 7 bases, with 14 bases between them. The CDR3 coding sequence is TGCAGCGCTGTACAGGGAGGGAATGAGCAGTTCTTC. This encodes CSAVQGGNEQFF.

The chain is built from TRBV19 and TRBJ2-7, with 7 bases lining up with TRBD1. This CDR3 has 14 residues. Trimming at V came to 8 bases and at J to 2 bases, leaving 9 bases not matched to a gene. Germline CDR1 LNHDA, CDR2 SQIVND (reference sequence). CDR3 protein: CASSWGRGTYEQYF. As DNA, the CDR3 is TGTGCCAGTTCTTGGGGCAGGGGGACCTACGAGCAGTACTTC.

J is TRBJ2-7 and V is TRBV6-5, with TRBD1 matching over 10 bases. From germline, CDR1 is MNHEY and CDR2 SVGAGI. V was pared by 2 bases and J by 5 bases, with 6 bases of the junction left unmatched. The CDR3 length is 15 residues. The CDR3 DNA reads TGTGCCAGCAGTTACGCGGGACAGGGGAGGAACGAGCAGTACTTC. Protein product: CASSYAGQGRNEQYF.

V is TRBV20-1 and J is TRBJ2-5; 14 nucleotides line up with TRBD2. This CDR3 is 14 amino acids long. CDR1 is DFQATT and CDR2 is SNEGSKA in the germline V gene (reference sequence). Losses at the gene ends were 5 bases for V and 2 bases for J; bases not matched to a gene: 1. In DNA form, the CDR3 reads TGCAGTGCTCGGACTAGCGGGAGGCAAGAGACCCAGTACTTC. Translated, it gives CSARTSGRQETQYF.

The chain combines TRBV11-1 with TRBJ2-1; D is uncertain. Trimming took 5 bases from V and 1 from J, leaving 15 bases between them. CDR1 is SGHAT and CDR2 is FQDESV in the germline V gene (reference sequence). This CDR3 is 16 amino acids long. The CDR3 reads CASSPIADESYNEQFF. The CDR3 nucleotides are TGTGCCAGCAGCCCCATCGCCGACGAATCCTACAATGAGCAGTTCTTC.